Given below is one T cell receptor (beta chain) in context. The V and J ends lost 2 bases and 1 base respectively, with 5 bases between them. The CDR3 contains 13 residues. From germline, CDR1 is MNHEY and CDR2 SMNVEV (reference sequence). Regarding time point: late/post reinfection, 12 to 24 weeks after detection. The sorted cells went straight to TCR sequencing with no prior in vitro expansion. People who inject drugs from Montreal's HEPCO study were the donors. At all three reinfection time points, viable CD3+ CD8+ CD45RO- cells from a couple of donors served as controls. This record comes from a study of memory CD8 T cells in hepatitis C reinfection. Study-level background: A couple of donors resolved primary infection, then developed chronic reinfection. HCV reinfection meant a positive HCV RNA test after two negative tests at least 60 days apart.

Sequencing was performed with immunoSEQ multiplex PCR; in TCRdb, only in-frame clones are kept and a portion is missing. This table has about 46,000 clones, roughly nine tenths appearing once. The sequencing sample was made of naive CD8+ T cells sorted from blood. The sequence derives from a man aged 18 to 30 with hepatitis C virus infection. This chain uses TRBV27 with TRBJ1-1; D is undetermined. CDR3: CASSLGRNTEAFF. CDR3 DNA sequence: TGTGCCAGCAGTTTAGGGAGGAACACTGAAGCTTTCTTT.